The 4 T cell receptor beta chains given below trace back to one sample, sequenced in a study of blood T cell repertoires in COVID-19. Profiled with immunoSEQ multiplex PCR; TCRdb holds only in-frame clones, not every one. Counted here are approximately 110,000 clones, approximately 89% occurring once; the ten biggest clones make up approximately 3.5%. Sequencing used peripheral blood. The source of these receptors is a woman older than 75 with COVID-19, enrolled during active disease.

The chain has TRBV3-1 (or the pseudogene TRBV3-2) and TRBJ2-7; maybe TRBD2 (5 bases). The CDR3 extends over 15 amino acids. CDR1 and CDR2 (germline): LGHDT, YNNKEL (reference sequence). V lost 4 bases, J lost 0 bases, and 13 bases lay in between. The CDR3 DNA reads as TGTGCCAGCAGCCTCGGGCTAGGGAGCTCCTACGAGCAGTACTTC. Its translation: CASSLGLGSSYEQYF.

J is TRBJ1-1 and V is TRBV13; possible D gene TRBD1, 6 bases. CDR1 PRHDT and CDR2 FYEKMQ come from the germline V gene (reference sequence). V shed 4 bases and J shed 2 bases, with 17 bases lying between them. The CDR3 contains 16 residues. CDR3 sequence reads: CASSSRRHRVNTEAFF. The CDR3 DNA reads TGTGCCAGCAGCTCCCGCAGGCACAGGGTAAACACTGAAGCTTTCTTT.

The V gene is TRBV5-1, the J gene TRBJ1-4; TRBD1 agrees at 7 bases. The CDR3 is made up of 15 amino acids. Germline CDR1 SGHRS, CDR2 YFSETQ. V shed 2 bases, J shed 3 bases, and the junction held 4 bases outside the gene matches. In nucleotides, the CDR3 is TGCGCCAGCAGCTTCGACAGGGTTGCTAATGAAAAACTGTTTTTT. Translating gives CASSFDRVANEKLFF.

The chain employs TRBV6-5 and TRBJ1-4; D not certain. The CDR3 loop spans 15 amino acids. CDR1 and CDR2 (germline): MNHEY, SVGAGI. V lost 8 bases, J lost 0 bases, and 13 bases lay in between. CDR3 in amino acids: CASALRGATNEKLFF. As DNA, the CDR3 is TGTGCCAGCGCCCTCCGGGGTGCAACTAATGAAAAACTGTTTTTT.